This T cell receptor (beta chain) emerged from a study of T cell repertoires in cytomegalovirus infection. Study-level points and caveats: CMV-specific HLA-C-restricted TCR beta clonotypes dominated the ex vivo response.

Turning to this clonotype: The target antigen is unknown.

The V gene's germline CDR1 is SEHNR and CDR2 FQNEAQ (reference sequence). V was clipped by 8 bases and J by 0 bases, with 11 bases between them. The CDR3 is 13 residues long. One entry per CDR3 protein results from TCRdb running MiXCR on the reads. The repertoire holds some 940,000 distinct CDR3 sequences, with less than 40% as singletons. The gene calls are TRBV7-9 and TRBJ2-7, with no clear D. This clonotype was obtained from a human donor in good health (CMV status not recorded). Some clones in this sample may be carry-over from other donors' samples. The sequencing used cultured CD8+ T cells from PBMCs, collected from culture after CMV antigen stimulation. The CDR3 is CASAPRGSYEQYV. In nucleotides, the CDR3 is TGTGCCAGCGCGCCGCGAGGCTCCTACGAGCAGTACGTC.